This T cell receptor beta chain emerged from a study of OX40 agonist ivuxolimab in advanced cancers. Across the whole study: At 82.7% male, the cohort had a mean age of about 60 years, ranging from roughly 20 to 90.

Findings and limits, study-wide: Partial responders dosed at 0.1-3.0 mg/kg displayed clonal expansion ranking among the lowest.

This clone was observed once. What it binds is unknown. Sampling times: baseline, cycle 4 day 1, cycle 7 day 1. The table came from immunoSEQ multiplex PCR; TCRdb's copy has only in-frame clones and leaves some out. In the table there are about 66,000 clones, about 80% of which are singletons. Trimming removed 4 bases from V and 3 bases from J, with 18 bases in between. Germline V gene lookup returns CDR1 SGHDT and CDR2 YYEEEE. The CDR3 totals 16 residues. This sequence joins TRBV5-6 and TRBJ2-3; maybe TRBD2 (7 bases). The TCR sequence derives from an adult with an advanced solid tumor such as melanoma, head and neck, liver or kidney cancer. The sequencing used CD4+ or CD8+ T cells sorted from blood, collected in a trial of the OX40 agonist ivuxolimab. As DNA, the CDR3 is TGTGCCAGCAGCCTCCCGAGGGGGAGGGGAACAGATACGCAGTATTTT. This sequence encodes CASSLPRGRGTDTQYF.